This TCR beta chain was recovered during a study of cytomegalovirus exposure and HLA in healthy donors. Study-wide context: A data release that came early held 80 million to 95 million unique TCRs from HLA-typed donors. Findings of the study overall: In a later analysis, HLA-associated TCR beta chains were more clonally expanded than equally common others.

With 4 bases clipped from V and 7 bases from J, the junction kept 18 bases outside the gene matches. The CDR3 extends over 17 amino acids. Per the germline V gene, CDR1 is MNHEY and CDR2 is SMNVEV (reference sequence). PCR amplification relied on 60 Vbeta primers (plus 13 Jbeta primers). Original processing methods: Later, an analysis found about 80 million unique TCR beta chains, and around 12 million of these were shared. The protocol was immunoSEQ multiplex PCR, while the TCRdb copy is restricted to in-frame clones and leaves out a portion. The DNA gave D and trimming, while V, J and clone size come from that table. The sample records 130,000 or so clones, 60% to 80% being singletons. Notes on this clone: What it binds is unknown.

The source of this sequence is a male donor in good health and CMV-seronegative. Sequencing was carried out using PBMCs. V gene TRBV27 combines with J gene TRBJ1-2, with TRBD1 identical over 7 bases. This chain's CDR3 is CASSSLEGAPGNRGYTF. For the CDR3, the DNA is TGTGCCAGCAGTTCCTTGGAGGGGGCCCCAGGTAACCGTGGCTACACCTTC.